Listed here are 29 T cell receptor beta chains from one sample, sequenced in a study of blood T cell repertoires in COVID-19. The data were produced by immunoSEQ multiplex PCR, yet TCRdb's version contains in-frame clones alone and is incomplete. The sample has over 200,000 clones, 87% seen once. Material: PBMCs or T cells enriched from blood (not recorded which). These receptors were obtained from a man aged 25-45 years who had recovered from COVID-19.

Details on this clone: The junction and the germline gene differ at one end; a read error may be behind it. The CDR3 nucleotides read TGTGCCAGCCGTGATGACAGGCTCGGGGAGCTGTTTTTT. It yields the protein CASRDDRLGELFF. J is TRBJ2-2 and V is TRBV2, with D perhaps matching TRBD1 (6 bases). Germline V gene lookup returns CDR1 SNHLY and CDR2 FYNNEI. The CDR3 covers 13 residues.

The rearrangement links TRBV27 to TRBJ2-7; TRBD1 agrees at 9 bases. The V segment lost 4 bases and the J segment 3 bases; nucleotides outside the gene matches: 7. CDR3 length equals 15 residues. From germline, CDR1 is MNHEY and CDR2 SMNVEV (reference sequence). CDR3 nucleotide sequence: TGTGCCAGCAGTTCTTCCGGGACAGGGTACTACGAGCAGTACTTC. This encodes CASSSSGTGYYEQYF.

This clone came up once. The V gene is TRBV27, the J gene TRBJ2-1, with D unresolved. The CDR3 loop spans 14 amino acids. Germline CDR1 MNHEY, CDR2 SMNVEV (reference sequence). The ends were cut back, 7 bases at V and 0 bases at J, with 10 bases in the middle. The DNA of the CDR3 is TGTGCCAGCAAAACTTTGGTCTCCTACAATGAGCAGTTCTTC. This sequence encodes CASKTLVSYNEQFF.

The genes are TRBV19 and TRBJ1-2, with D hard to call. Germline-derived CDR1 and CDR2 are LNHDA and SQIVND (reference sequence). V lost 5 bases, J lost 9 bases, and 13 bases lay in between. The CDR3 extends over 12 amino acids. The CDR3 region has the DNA TGTGCCAGTAGTCTGCTTGAGGCTAGCTACACCTTC. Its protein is CASSLLEASYTF.

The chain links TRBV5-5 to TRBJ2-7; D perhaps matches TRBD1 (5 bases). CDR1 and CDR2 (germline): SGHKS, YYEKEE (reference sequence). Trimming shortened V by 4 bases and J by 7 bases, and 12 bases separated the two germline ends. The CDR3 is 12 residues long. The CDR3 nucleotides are TGTGCCAGCAGCCGCAACAGGTTAGAGCAGTACTTC. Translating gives CASSRNRLEQYF.

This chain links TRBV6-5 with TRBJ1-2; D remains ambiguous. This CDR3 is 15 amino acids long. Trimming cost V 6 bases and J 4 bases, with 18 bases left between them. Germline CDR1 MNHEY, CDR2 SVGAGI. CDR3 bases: TGTGCCAGCAGCCTCTTACCGGACTCCGCCTATGGCTACACCTTC. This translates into CASSLLPDSAYGYTF.

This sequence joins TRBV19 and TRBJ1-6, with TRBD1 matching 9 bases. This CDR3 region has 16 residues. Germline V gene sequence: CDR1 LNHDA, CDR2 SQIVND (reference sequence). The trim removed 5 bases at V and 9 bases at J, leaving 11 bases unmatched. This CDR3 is CASSVRTGVRGSPLHF. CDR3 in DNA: TGTGCCAGTAGTGTTCGGACAGGGGTGCGGGGTTCACCCCTCCACTTT. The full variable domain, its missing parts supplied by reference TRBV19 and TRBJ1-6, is DGGITQSPKYLFRKEGQNVTLSCEQNLNHDAMYWYRQDPGQGLRLIYYSQIVNDFQKGDIAEGYSVSREKKESFPLTVTSAQKNPTAFYLCASSVRTGVRGSPLHFGNGTRLTVT.

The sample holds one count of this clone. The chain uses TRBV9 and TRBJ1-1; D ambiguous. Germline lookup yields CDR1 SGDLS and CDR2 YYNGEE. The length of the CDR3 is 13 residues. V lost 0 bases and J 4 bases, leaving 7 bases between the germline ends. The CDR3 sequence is CASSVGRSTEAFF. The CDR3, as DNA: TGTGCCAGCAGCGTAGGGAGGAGCACTGAAGCTTTCTTT.

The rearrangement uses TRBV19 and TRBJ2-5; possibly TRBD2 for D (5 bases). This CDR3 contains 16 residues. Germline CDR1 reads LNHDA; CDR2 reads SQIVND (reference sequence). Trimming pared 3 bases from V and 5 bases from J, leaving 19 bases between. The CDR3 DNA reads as TGTGCCAGTAGTATGGCTCCCTTAGGAGGTCTGGAGACCCAGTACTTC. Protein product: CASSMAPLGGLETQYF.

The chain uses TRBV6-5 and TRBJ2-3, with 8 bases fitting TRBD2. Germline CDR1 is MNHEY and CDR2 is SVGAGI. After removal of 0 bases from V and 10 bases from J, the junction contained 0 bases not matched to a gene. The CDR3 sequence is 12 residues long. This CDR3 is CASSYSAGAQYF. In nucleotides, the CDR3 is TGTGCCAGCAGTTACTCAGCGGGAGCGCAGTATTTT.

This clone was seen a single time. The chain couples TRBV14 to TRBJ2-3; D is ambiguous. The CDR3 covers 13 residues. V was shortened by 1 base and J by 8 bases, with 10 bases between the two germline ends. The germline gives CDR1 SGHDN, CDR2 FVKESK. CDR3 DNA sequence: TGTGCCAGCAGCCAAGCCTCCGTTAGTACGCAGTATTTT. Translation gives CASSQASVSTQYF.

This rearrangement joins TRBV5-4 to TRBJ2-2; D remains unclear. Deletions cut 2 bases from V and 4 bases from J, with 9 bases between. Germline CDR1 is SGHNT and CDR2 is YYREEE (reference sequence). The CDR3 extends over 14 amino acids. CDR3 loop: CASSFPASTGELFF. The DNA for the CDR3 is TGTGCCAGCAGCTTTCCAGCGAGCACCGGGGAGCTGTTTTTT.

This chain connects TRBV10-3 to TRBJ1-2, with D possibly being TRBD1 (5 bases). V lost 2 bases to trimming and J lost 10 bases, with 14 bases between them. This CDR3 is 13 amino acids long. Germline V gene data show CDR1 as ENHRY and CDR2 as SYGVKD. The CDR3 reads CAISEGEGTSYTF. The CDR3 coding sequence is TGTGCCATCAGTGAGGGAGAAGGGACTTCCTACACCTTC.

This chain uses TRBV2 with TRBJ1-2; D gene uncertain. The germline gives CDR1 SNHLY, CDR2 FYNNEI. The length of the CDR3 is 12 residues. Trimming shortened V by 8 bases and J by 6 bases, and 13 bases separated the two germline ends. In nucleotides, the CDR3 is TGTGCCAGCGCCCAGGACGGGAATGGCTACACCTTC. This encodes CASAQDGNGYTF.

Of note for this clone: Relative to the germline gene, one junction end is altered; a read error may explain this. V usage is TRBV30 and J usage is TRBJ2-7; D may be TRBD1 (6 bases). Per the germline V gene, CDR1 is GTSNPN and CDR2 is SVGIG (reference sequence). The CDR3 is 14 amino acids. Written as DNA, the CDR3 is TGTGCCTGGAGTGCTCGAGGGGGTGTACAGGCTGAAGGGTTC. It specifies CAWSARGGVQAEGF.

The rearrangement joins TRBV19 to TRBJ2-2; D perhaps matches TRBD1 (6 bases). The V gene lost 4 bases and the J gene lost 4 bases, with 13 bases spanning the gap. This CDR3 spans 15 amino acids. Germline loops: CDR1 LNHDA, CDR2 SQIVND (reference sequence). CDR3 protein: CASSTPGVPTGELFF. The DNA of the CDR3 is TGTGCCAGTAGTACGCCAGGGGTCCCCACCGGGGAGCTGTTTTTT.

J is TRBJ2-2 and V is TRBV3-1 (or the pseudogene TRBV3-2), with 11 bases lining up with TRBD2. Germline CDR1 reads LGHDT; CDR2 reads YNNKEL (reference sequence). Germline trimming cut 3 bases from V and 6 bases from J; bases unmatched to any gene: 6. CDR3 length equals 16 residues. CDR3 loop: CASSQLLAGAAGELFF. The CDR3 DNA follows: TGTGCCAGCAGCCAGTTACTAGCGGGAGCTGCCGGGGAGCTGTTTTTT.

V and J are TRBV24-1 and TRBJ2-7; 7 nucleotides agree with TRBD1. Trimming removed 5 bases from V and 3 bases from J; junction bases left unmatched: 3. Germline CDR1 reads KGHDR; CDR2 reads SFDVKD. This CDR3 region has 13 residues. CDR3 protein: CATSAGDSYEQYF. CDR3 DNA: TGTGCCACCAGTGCCGGGGACAGCTACGAGCAGTACTTC.

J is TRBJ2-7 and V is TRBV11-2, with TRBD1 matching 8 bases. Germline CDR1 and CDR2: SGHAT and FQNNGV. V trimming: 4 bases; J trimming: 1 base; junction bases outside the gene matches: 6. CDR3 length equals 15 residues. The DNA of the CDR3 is TGTGCCAGCAGCTCTCCGGACAGGGAGTCCTACGAGCAGTACTTC. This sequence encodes CASSSPDRESYEQYF.

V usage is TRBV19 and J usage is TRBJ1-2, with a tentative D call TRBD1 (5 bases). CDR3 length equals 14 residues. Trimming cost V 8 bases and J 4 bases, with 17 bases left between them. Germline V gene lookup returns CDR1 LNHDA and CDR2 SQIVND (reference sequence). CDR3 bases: TGTGCCAGTCAAAGCCGACAGCCACTCTATGGCTACACCTTC. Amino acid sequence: CASQSRQPLYGYTF. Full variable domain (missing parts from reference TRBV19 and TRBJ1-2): DGGITQSPKYLFRKEGQNVTLSCEQNLNHDAMYWYRQDPGQGLRLIYYSQIVNDFQKGDIAEGYSVSREKKESFPLTVTSAQKNPTAFYLCASQSRQPLYGYTFGSGTRLTVV.

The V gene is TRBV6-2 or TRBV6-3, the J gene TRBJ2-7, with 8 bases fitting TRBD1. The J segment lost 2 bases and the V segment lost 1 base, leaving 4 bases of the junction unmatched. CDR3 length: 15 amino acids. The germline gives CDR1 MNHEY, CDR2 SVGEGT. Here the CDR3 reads CASSYFQGATYEQYF. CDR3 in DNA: TGTGCCAGCAGTTACTTCCAGGGGGCCACCTACGAGCAGTACTTC.

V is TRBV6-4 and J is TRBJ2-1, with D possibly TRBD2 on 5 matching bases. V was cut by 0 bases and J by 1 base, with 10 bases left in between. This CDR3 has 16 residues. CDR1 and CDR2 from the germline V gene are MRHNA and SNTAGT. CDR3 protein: CASSDSLGGSYNEQFF. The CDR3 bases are TGTGCCAGCAGTGACTCTCTCGGCGGGTCCTACAATGAGCAGTTCTTC.

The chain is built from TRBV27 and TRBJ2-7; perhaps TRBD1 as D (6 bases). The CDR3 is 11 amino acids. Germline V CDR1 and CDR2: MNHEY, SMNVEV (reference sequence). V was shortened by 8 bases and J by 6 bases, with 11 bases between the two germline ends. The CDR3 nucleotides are TGTGCCAGCCAGGGGTACTCCGAGCAGTACTTC. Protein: CASQGYSEQYF.

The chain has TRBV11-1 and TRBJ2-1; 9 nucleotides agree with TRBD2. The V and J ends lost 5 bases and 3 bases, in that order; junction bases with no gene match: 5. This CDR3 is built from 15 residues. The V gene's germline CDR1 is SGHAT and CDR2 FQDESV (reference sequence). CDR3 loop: CASSNSGGRYNEQFF. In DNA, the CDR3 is TGTGCCAGCAGCAATAGCGGGGGCCGCTACAATGAGCAGTTCTTC.

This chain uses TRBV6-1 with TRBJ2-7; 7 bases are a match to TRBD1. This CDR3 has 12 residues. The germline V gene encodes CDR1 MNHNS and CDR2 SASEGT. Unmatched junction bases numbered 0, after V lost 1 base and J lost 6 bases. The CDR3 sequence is CASSEGQGEQYF. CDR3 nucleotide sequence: TGTGCCAGCAGTGAAGGACAGGGCGAGCAGTACTTC.

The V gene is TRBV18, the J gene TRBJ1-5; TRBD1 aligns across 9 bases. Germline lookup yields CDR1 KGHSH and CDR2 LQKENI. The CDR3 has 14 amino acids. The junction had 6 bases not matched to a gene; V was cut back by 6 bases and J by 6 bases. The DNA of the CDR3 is TGTGCCAGCTCCCCAGACAGGGGGGTTCAGCCCCAGCATTTT. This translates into CASSPDRGVQPQHF.

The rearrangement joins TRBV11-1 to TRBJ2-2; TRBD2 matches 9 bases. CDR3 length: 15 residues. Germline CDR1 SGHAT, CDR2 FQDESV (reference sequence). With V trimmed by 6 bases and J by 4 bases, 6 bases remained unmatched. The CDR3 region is CASRGGTSSTGELFF. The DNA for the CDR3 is TGTGCCAGCAGGGGTGGGACTAGCTCCACCGGGGAGCTGTTTTTT.

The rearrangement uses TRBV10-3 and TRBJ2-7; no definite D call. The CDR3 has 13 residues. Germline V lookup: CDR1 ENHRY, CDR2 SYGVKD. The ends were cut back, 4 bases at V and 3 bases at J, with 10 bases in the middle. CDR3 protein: CAISGPNLYEQYF. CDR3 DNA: TGTGCCATCAGTGGTCCTAACCTCTACGAGCAGTACTTC.

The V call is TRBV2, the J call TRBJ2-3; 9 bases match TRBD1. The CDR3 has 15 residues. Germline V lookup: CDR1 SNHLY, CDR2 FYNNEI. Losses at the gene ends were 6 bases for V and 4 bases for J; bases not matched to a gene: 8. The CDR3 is CASSVQGQGADTQYF. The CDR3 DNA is TGTGCCAGCAGCGTGCAGGGACAGGGTGCAGATACGCAGTATTTT.